This TCR beta chain was identified during a study of tumor-infiltrating lymphocytes in primary liver carcinoma. The wider study: Staging placed the tumors at T1-T3 N0M0, and they measured about 4.2 to 10 cm across. Findings and limits, study-wide: It was observed that only about 8-25% of the top clones appeared in every one of the five tumor regions. Tumor-adjacent and tumor-blood pairs shared a smaller degree of overlap than tumor region pairs.

Co-extraction of both nucleic acids (RNA and DNA) used about 17-31 mg of unsorted bulk tissue. Each participant had primary liver carcinoma, and surgical resection was the treatment. This clonotype was detected only once. What it binds is unknown. A read error may produce the germline difference seen at one junction end. Researchers generated TCR beta cDNA from roughly 520 ng of total RNA, relying on a constant-region primer. A slightly modified ARM-PCR protocol with three nested multiplex PCR rounds produced these TCR beta libraries. TRBV1-TRBV30 forward and Cbeta reverse primers drove the first two approximately 10-cycle rounds. TCRdb redid the calling of the multiplex PCR reads with MiXCR, one entry per CDR3 protein. The table includes about 110,000 distinct CDR3 sequences, around 84% detected once. This CDR3 contains 15 residues. Germline V gene sequence: CDR1 LNHNV, CDR2 YYDKDF (reference sequence).

The V call is TRBV15, the J call TRBJ2-2; D possibly corresponds to TRBD2 (6 bases). Sequenced: liver tumor tissue from sampling region 3. Subset: tumor region T3, left-lateral pole. This TCR derives from a man aged 35-49 years with primary liver carcinoma and hepatitis B virus infection. This CDR3 reads CTTSRVSGNTGELFF. In nucleotides, the CDR3 is TGTACCACCAGCAGAGTTAGCGGAAACACCGGGGAGCTGTTTTTT.